Sequencing of this TCR beta chain was carried out in a study of human T cells and chemical hapten exposure. As for the study in general: The study lasted approximately 26 weeks, and patients were dosed weekly with diphenylcyclopropenone on the scalp throughout. The study's findings and limits: Sensitization with DPC brought no change to TCRs above 1 in 1000 in frequency.

TCRdb called the RACE reads again in MiXCR, with one record for every CDR3 protein. Found here are approximately 68,000 distinct CDR3 sequences, about 8% of them singletons; the top ten hold roughly 3%. About this clonotype itself: Its cognate antigen is unknown. A much larger clone sits a single nucleotide away, making a read error possible.

The V end lost 2 bases, the J end lost 9 bases, and 13 bases lay between the germline ends. Germline V gene lookup returns CDR1 MNHEY and CDR2 SVGAGI. The CDR3 has 14 amino acids. Noted time point: patch test 2, 6 weeks after DPC sensitization. Treatment described: therapeutic diphenylcyclopropenone sensitization with weekly scalp DPC. This sequence joins TRBV6-5 and TRBJ1-4; perhaps TRBD1 as D (5 bases). The sample in question was whole blood, obtained in connection with sensitization to the hapten diphenylcyclopropenone (DPC). This clonotype was obtained from a woman aged 45-60 years with alopecia areata. Some clones in this sample may be carry-over from other donors' samples. The CDR3 bases are TGTGCCAGCAGTTACGCGACAGACGGTAAAAAACTGTTTTTT. It is translated as CASSYATDGKKLFF.